The clone carrying this TCR beta chain was counted a few times. Its target is unknown. This CDR3 spans 13 amino acids. The germline V gene encodes CDR1 MGHRA and CDR2 YSYEKL. V was trimmed by 0 bases and J by 0 bases, leaving 2 bases between them. CDR3 regions of TCR beta were amplified from RNA transcripts. The authors performed first-round RT-PCR with HTBI primers and then a second-round multiplex PCR. TCRdb ran MiXCR on the multiplex PCR reads and lists one entry per CDR3 protein. The sample consists of about 740,000 distinct CDR3 sequences, approximately 40% of them appearing once. The sample comes from a study of Graves' ophthalmopathy and Graves' hyperthyroidism. Study conclusions and caveats: Ophthalmopathy could be told apart from stable hyperthyroidism by a 13-signature model (about 88% sensitivity, roughly 80% specificity).

Lactation, pregnancy, uncontrolled infections and other autoimmune diseases were all grounds for excluding patients. Sequenced input: peripheral blood. The receptor was derived from an adult man with Graves' ophthalmopathy. The chain has TRBV4-1 and TRBJ2-5, with unresolved D. In DNA form, the CDR3 reads TGCGCCAGCAGCCAAGACTACCAAGAGACCCAGTACTTC. It encodes CASSQDYQETQYF.